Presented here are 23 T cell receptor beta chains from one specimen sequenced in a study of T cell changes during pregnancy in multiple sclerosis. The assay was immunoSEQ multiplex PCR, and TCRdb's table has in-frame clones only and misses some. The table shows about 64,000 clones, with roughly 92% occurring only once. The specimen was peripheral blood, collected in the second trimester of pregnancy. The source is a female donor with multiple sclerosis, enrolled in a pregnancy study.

The CDR3 sequence: CASSVAGSLETQYF. The CDR3 coding sequence is TGTGCCAGCAGCGTGGCGGGCAGTTTGGAGACCCAGTACTTC. The chain couples TRBV9 to TRBJ2-5; D is perhaps TRBD2 (5 bases). CDR3 length: 14 residues. The ends were cut back, 2 bases at V and 5 bases at J, with 13 bases in the middle. Per the germline V gene, CDR1 is SGDLS and CDR2 is YYNGEE.

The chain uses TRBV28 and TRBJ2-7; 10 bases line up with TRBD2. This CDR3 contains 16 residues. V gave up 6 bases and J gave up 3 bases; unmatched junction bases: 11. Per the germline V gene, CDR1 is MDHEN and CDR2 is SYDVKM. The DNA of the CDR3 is TGTGCCAGCAGCACAGCCCAATCTAGCGGGAGCTACGAGCAGTACTTC. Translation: CASSTAQSSGSYEQYF.

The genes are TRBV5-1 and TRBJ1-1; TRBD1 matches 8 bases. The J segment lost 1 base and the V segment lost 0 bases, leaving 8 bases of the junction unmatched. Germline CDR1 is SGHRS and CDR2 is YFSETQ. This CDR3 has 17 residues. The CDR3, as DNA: TGCGCCAGCAGCTTGGGGCAGGGGGCGTCCCGGAACACTGAAGCTTTCTTT. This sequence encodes CASSLGQGASRNTEAFF.

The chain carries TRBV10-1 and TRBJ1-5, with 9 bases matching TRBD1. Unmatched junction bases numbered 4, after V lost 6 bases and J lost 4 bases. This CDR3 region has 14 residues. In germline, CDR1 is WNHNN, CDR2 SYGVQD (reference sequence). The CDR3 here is CASSVGQGNQPQHF. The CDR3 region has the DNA TGCGCCAGCAGCGTAGGACAGGGGAATCAGCCCCAGCATTTT.

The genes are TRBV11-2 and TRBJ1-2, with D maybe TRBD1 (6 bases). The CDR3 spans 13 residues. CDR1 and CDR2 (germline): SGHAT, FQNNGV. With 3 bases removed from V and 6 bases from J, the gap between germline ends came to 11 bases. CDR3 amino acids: CASSLGAGHGYTF. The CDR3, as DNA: TGTGCCAGCAGCTTGGGGGCGGGCCATGGCTACACCTTC.

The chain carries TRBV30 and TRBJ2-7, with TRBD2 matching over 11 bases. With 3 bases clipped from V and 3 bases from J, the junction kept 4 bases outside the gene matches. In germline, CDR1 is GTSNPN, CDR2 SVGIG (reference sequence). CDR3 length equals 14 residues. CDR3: CAWRLGTSGYEQYF. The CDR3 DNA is TGTGCCTGGAGACTCGGGACTAGCGGCTACGAGCAGTACTTC.

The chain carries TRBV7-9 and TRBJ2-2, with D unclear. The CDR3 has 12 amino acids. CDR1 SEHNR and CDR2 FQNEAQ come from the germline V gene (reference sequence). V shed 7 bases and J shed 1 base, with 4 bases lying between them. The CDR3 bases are TGTGCCAGCACGGGGAACACCGGGGAGCTGTTTTTT. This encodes CASTGNTGELFF.

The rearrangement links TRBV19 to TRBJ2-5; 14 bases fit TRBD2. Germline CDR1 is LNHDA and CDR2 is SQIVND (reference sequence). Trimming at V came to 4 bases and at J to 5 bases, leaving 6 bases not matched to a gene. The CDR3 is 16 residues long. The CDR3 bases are TGTGCCAGTAGTACGACTAGCGGGAGGGTTGGGGAGACCCAGTACTTC. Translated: CASSTTSGRVGETQYF.

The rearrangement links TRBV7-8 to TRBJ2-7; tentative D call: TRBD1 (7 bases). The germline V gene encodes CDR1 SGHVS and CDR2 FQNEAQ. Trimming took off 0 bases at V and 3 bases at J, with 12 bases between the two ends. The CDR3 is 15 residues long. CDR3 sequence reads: CASSLAEGAFYEQYF. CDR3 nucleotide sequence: TGTGCCAGCAGCTTAGCGGAGGGGGCGTTCTACGAGCAGTACTTC.

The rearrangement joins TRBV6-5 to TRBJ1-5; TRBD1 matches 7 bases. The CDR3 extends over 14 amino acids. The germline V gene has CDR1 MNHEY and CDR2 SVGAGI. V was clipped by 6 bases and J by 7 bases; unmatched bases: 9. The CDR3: CASRREQGRQPQHF. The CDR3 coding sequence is TGTGCCAGCAGGCGCGAACAGGGGCGGCAGCCCCAGCATTTT.

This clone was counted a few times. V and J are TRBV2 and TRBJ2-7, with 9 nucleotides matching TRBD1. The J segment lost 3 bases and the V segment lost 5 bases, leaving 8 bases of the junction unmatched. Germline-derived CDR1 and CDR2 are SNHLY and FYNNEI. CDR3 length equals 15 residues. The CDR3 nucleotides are TGTGCCAGCAGTCGGAGCCCGGGACAGGGCTACGAGCAGTACTTC. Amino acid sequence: CASSRSPGQGYEQYF.

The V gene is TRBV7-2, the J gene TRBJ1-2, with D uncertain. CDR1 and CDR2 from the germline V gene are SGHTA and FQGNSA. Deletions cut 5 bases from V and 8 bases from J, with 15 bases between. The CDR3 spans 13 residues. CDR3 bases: TGTGCCAGCAGCCTACGGAGGTTTGAAGGCTACACCTTC. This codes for CASSLRRFEGYTF.

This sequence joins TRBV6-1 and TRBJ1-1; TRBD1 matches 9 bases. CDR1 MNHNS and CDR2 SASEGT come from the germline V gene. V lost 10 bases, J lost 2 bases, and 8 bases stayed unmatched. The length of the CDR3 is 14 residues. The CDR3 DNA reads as TGTGCCACCCAATTGGACAGGGGCAACACTGAAGCTTTCTTT. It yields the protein CATQLDRGNTEAFF.

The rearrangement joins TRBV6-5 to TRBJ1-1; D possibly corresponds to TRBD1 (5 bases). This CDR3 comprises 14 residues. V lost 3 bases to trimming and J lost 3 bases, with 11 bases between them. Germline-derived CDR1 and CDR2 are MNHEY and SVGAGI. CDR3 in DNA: TGTGCCAGCAGTTATGGGGCGGGGGACACTGAAGCTTTCTTT. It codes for CASSYGAGDTEAFF.

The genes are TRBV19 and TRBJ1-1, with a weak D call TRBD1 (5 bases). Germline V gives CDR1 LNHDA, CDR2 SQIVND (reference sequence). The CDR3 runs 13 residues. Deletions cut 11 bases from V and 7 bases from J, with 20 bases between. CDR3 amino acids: CAAGSLGRFEAFF. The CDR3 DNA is TGTGCCGCAGGGTCCTTAGGGAGGTTTGAAGCTTTCTTT.

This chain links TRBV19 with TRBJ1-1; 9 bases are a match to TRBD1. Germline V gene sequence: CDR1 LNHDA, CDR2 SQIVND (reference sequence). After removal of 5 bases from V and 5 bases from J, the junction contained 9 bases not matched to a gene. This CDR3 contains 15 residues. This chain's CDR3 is CASSPQGAQSTEAFF. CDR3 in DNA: TGTGCCAGTAGTCCACAGGGGGCGCAGAGTACTGAAGCTTTCTTT.

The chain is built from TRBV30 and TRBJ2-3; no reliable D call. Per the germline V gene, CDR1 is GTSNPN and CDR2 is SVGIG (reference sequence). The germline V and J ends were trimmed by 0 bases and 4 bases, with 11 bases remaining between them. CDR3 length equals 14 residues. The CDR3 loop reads CAWSVSLAADTQYF. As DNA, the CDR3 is TGTGCCTGGAGTGTGTCTTTAGCCGCAGATACGCAGTATTTT.

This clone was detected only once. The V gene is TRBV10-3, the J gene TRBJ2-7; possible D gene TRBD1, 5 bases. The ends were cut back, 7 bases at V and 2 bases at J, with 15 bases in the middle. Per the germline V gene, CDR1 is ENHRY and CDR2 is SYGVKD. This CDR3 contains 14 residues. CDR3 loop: CAINFQDIPYEQYF. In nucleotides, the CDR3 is TGTGCCATCAATTTTCAGGACATACCCTACGAGCAGTACTTC.

The CDR3, as DNA: TGTGCCAGCCGCTCGCCAGGCGGGATAGGCAATGAGCAGTTCTTC. Its protein is CASRSPGGIGNEQFF. The chain combines TRBV6-1 with TRBJ2-1; a possible D gene is TRBD2 (6 bases). Germline V lookup: CDR1 MNHNS, CDR2 SASEGT. With 8 bases removed from V and 6 bases from J, the gap between germline ends came to 20 bases. The CDR3 sequence is 15 residues long.

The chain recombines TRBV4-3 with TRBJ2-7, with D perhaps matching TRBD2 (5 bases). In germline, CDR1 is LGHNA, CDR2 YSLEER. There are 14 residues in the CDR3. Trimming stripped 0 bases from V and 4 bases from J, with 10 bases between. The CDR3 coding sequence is TGCGCCAGCAGCCAAGAACTAGTGGGTTACGAGCAGTACTTC. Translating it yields CASSQELVGYEQYF.

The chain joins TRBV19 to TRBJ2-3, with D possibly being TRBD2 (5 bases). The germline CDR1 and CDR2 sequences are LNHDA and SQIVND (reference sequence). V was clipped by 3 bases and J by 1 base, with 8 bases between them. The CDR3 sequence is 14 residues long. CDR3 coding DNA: TGTGCCAGTAGTATGGGGAGAGGCACAGATACGCAGTATTTT. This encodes CASSMGRGTDTQYF.

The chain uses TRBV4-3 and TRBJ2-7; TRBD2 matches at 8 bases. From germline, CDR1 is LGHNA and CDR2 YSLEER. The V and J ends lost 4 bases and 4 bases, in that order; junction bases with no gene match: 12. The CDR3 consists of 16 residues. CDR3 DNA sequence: TGCGCCAGCAGCCCCGTTGGGCGGGAGGATGGGTACGAGCAGTACTTC. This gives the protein CASSPVGREDGYEQYF.

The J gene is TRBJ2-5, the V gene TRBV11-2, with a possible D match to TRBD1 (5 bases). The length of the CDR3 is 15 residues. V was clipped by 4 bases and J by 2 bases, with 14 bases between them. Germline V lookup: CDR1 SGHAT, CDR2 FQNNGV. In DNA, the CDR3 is TGTGCCAGCAGCTCCAACAGGAAACTTCAAGAGACCCAGTACTTC. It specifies CASSSNRKLQETQYF.